The rows below give T cell receptor beta chains drawn from one sample of a study of molecular identifiers for immune sequencing clone quantification. TCRdb analysed the PCR reads with MiXCR anew, one entry per CDR3 protein. The sample lists 250,000 to 400,000 distinct CDR3 sequences, about a fifth occurring once. The sequencing input was naive CD8+ T cells from blood, with Jurkat cell RNA spiked in. These receptor sequences come from a human donor in good health. Some libraries in this study had Jurkat cell RNA spiked in. The CDR3 runs from the conserved cysteine through the conserved F or W. Each record gives: CDR3 protein, CDR3 DNA, J gene, D gene, clone size, V gene. D genes are given only for firm matches. A clone size is listed for some rows: how often the clone was seen (once, few, many), or a class if it is expanded.

cdr3_aa: CASSAGTGAHYGYTF
cdr3_nt: TGTGCCAGCAGTGCAGGGACAGGGGCTCACTATGGCTACACCTTC
j_call: TRBJ1-2
d_call: TRBD1
clone_size: many
v_call: TRBV27

cdr3_aa: CSVGTMNTEAFF
cdr3_nt: TGCAGCGTGGGAACCATGAACACTGAAGCTTTCTTT
j_call: TRBJ1-1
d_call: .
clone_size: many
v_call: TRBV29-1

cdr3_aa: CSVERGGQGNTDTQYF
cdr3_nt: TGCAGCGTTGAACGGGGAGGACAGGGAAACACAGATACGCAGTATTTT
j_call: TRBJ2-3
d_call: TRBD1
clone_size: many
v_call: TRBV29-1

cdr3_aa: CASSHRTGQTYKQYF
cdr3_nt: TGCGCCAGCAGCCACCGAACGGGACAGACCTACAAGCAGTACTTC
j_call: TRBJ2-7
d_call: TRBD1
clone_size: .
v_call: TRBV4-1

cdr3_aa: CASSTREPKNIQYF
cdr3_nt: TGTGCCAGCAGCACCAGGGAGCCTAAAAACATTCAGTACTTC
j_call: TRBJ2-4
d_call: .
clone_size: many
v_call: TRBV13

cdr3_aa: CSARVRGFHEQYF
cdr3_nt: TGCAGTGCCCGAGTCAGGGGTTTTCACGAGCAGTACTTC
j_call: TRBJ2-7
d_call: .
clone_size: many
v_call: TRBV20-1

cdr3_aa: CASSQARTGTQNYGYTF
cdr3_nt: TGCGCCAGCAGCCAAGCCCGGACAGGGACCCAAAACTATGGCTACACCTTC
j_call: TRBJ1-2
d_call: TRBD1
clone_size: .
v_call: TRBV4-1

cdr3_aa: CASSYDRGLTEAFF
cdr3_nt: TGTGCCAGCAGTTACGACAGGGGGCTCACTGAAGCTTTCTTT
j_call: TRBJ1-1
d_call: TRBD1
clone_size: .
v_call: TRBV27

cdr3_aa: CASSYSGLTGASEQYF
cdr3_nt: TGTGCCAGCAGTTACTCGGGGCTGACAGGGGCGAGCGAGCAGTACTTC
j_call: TRBJ2-7
d_call: TRBD1
clone_size: many
v_call: TRBV6-5

cdr3_aa: CASSIVTEANSPLHF
cdr3_nt: TGTGCCAGCAGCATCGTGACAGAGGCGAATTCACCCCTCCACTTT
j_call: TRBJ1-6
d_call: .
clone_size: few
v_call: TRBV13

cdr3_aa: CASSEAGLDTQYF
cdr3_nt: TGTGCCAGCAGTGAGGCTGGGTTAGATACGCAGTATTTT
j_call: TRBJ2-3
d_call: .
clone_size: many
v_call: TRBV2

cdr3_aa: CASSTGRGSYNSPLHF
cdr3_nt: TGTGCCAGCAGCACAGGGCGGGGCTCCTATAATTCACCCCTCCACTTT
j_call: TRBJ1-6
d_call: .
clone_size: few
v_call: TRBV6-2/TRBV6-3

cdr3_aa: CASSLDKLNTEAFF
cdr3_nt: TGTGCCAGCAGCTTAGACAAGTTGAACACTGAAGCTTTCTTT
j_call: TRBJ1-1
d_call: .
clone_size: many
v_call: TRBV5-4

cdr3_aa: CASSVGGGRNTEAFF
cdr3_nt: TGTGCCAGCAGCGTAGGAGGGGGCCGCAACACTGAAGCTTTCTTT
j_call: TRBJ1-1
d_call: TRBD1
clone_size: many
v_call: TRBV9

cdr3_aa: CSVVGTGLLFPEAFF
cdr3_nt: TGCAGCGTGGTAGGGACAGGGCTTTTGTTCCCTGAAGCTTTCTTT
j_call: TRBJ1-1
d_call: TRBD1
clone_size: .
v_call: TRBV29-1

cdr3_aa: CASSTIDFENVDTQYF
cdr3_nt: TGTGCCAGTAGTACAATAGATTTCGAGAACGTTGATACGCAGTATTTT
j_call: TRBJ2-3
d_call: .
clone_size: .
v_call: TRBV19

cdr3_aa: CASSLGTGLAGNTIYF
cdr3_nt: TGTGCCAGCAGTCTAGGGACAGGGCTGGCTGGAAACACCATATATTTT
j_call: TRBJ1-3
d_call: TRBD1
clone_size: many
v_call: TRBV12-3/TRBV12-4

cdr3_aa: CASSPTGQSSYNEQFF
cdr3_nt: TGTGCCAGCAGCCCAACAGGGCAGAGCTCCTACAATGAGCAGTTCTTC
j_call: TRBJ2-1
d_call: .
clone_size: many
v_call: TRBV6-1

cdr3_aa: CATRPGVRKTQYF
cdr3_nt: TGTGCCACAAGACCAGGGGTTCGAAAGACCCAGTACTTC
j_call: TRBJ2-5
d_call: .
clone_size: .
v_call: TRBV15

cdr3_aa: CASSSSKETQYF
cdr3_nt: TGTGCCAGCAGCTCGTCTAAAGAGACCCAGTACTTC
j_call: TRBJ2-5
d_call: .
clone_size: many
v_call: TRBV7-9

cdr3_aa: CASSYRSGGKSDTQYF
cdr3_nt: TGTGCCAGCAGTTACAGGAGCGGGGGGAAGTCAGATACGCAGTATTTT
j_call: TRBJ2-3
d_call: TRBD2
clone_size: many
v_call: TRBV6-2/TRBV6-3

cdr3_aa: CASSYAQASGELFF
cdr3_nt: TGTGCCAGCAGCTACGCCCAGGCATCCGGGGAGCTGTTTTTT
j_call: TRBJ2-2
d_call: .
clone_size: many
v_call: TRBV13

cdr3_aa: CASSLGAIPTEAFF
cdr3_nt: TGTGCCAGCAGTTTGGGGGCTATTCCTACTGAAGCTTTCTTT
j_call: TRBJ1-1
d_call: .
clone_size: many
v_call: TRBV28

cdr3_aa: CASSWDLDANTEAFF
cdr3_nt: TGCGCCAGCAGCTGGGATCTAGACGCGAACACTGAAGCTTTCTTT
j_call: TRBJ1-1
d_call: .
clone_size: many
v_call: TRBV5-1

cdr3_aa: CASSVGSGIYNEQFF
cdr3_nt: TGTGCCAGTAGTGTGGGTAGCGGGATCTACAATGAGCAGTTCTTC
j_call: TRBJ2-1
d_call: TRBD2
clone_size: .
v_call: TRBV19

cdr3_aa: CASSQDHRSGANVLTF
cdr3_nt: TGCGCCAGCAGCCAAGATCACCGCTCTGGGGCCAACGTCCTGACTTTC
j_call: TRBJ2-6
d_call: .
clone_size: many
v_call: TRBV4-1

cdr3_aa: CASSIDGAGAYEQYF
cdr3_nt: TGTGCCAGTAGTATAGATGGGGCAGGAGCCTACGAGCAGTACTTC
j_call: TRBJ2-7
d_call: .
clone_size: many
v_call: TRBV19

cdr3_aa: CASSQCRAVILYTGELFF
cdr3_nt: TGCGCCAGCAGTCAATGCCGGGCCGTTATTTTGTACACCGGGGAGCTGTTTTTT
j_call: TRBJ2-2
d_call: .
clone_size: few
v_call: TRBV23-1

cdr3_aa: CASSLSINTEAFF
cdr3_nt: TGTGCCAGCAGCTTAAGCATAAACACTGAAGCTTTCTTT
j_call: TRBJ1-1
d_call: .
clone_size: .
v_call: TRBV7-9

cdr3_aa: CSVDGTDRGTEAFF
cdr3_nt: TGCAGCGTTGATGGGACAGACAGGGGCACTGAAGCTTTCTTT
j_call: TRBJ1-1
d_call: TRBD1
clone_size: many
v_call: TRBV29-1

cdr3_aa: CASSPRDNYQETQYF
cdr3_nt: TGTGCCAGCAGCCCCCGGGACAACTACCAAGAGACCCAGTACTTC
j_call: TRBJ2-5
d_call: .
clone_size: many
v_call: TRBV14

cdr3_aa: CASRDTYDGELFF
cdr3_nt: TGTGCCAGCCGGGACACCTATGACGGGGAGCTGTTTTTT
j_call: TRBJ2-2
d_call: .
clone_size: many
v_call: TRBV6-2/TRBV6-3

cdr3_aa: CASSQDSAREWFHGYTF
cdr3_nt: TGTGCCAGCAGCCAAGATAGTGCCAGGGAGTGGTTTCATGGCTACACCTTC
j_call: TRBJ1-2
d_call: .
clone_size: .
v_call: TRBV14

cdr3_aa: CASSVEAGSTEAFF
cdr3_nt: TGTGCCAGCAGCGTAGAGGCAGGGAGCACTGAAGCTTTCTTT
j_call: TRBJ1-1
d_call: .
clone_size: .
v_call: TRBV9

cdr3_aa: CASSQGRGLYGYTF
cdr3_nt: TGTGCCAGCAGCCAAGGAAGGGGGCTCTATGGCTACACCTTC
j_call: TRBJ1-2
d_call: TRBD1
clone_size: many
v_call: TRBV3-1

cdr3_aa: CSAPNRGRETQYF
cdr3_nt: TGCAGTGCCCCCAACAGGGGGCGAGAGACCCAGTACTTC
j_call: TRBJ2-5
d_call: TRBD1
clone_size: many
v_call: TRBV20-1

cdr3_aa: CAWSRGTGDGYTF
cdr3_nt: TGTGCCTGGAGTAGAGGGACAGGGGATGGCTACACCTTC
j_call: TRBJ1-2
d_call: TRBD1
clone_size: many
v_call: TRBV30

cdr3_aa: CATGRDISTSTDTQYF
cdr3_nt: TGTGCCACCGGCAGAGATATTAGCACAAGCACAGATACGCAGTATTTT
j_call: TRBJ2-3
d_call: .
clone_size: few
v_call: TRBV15

cdr3_aa: CSAVRDSTTYEQYF
cdr3_nt: TGCAGTGCGGTTCGGGACAGTACTACCTACGAGCAGTACTTC
j_call: TRBJ2-7
d_call: TRBD1
clone_size: many
v_call: TRBV20-1

cdr3_aa: CASSHTGVHQPQHF
cdr3_nt: TGTGCCAGCAGCCACACAGGGGTTCATCAGCCCCAGCATTTT
j_call: TRBJ1-5
d_call: TRBD1
clone_size: few
v_call: TRBV7-9

cdr3_aa: CASSSTWTAYEQYF
cdr3_nt: TGTGCCAGCAGCTCGACTTGGACAGCCTACGAGCAGTACTTC
j_call: TRBJ2-7
d_call: .
clone_size: many
v_call: TRBV7-9

cdr3_aa: CASSEGQGADTQYF
cdr3_nt: TGTGCCAGCAGTGAGGGACAGGGAGCAGATACGCAGTATTTT
j_call: TRBJ2-3
d_call: TRBD1
clone_size: many
v_call: TRBV6-1